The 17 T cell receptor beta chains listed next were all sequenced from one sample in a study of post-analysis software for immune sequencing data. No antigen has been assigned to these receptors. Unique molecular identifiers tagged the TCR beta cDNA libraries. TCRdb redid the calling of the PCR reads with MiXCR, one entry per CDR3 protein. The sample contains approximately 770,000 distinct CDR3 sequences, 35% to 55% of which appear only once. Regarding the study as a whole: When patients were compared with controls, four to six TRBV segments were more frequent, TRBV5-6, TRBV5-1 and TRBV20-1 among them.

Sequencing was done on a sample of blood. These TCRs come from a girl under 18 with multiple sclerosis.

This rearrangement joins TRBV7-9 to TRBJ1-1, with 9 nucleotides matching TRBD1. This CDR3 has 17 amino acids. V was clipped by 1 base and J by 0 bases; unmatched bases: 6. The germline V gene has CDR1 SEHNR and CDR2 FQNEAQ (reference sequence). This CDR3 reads CASSLGPGQGMNTEAFF. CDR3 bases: TGTGCCAGCAGCTTAGGCCCGGGACAGGGAATGAACACTGAAGCTTTCTTT.

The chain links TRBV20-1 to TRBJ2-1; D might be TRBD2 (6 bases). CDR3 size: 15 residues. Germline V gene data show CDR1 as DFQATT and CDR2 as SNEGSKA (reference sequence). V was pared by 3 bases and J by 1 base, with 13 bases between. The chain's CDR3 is CSASHREWSYNEQFF. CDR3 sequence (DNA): TGCAGTGCTAGTCACCGGGAGTGGTCCTACAATGAGCAGTTCTTC.

CDR3 region: CSARMEGSYFLNEKLFF. CDR3 DNA: TGCAGTGCTAGGATGGAGGGTTCCTACTTTCTTAATGAAAAACTGTTTTTT. The chain uses TRBV20-1 and TRBJ1-4; D gene uncertain. The V end lost 3 bases, the J end lost 4 bases, and 21 bases lay between the germline ends. This CDR3 is built from 17 residues. Germline V CDR1 and CDR2: DFQATT, SNEGSKA (reference sequence).

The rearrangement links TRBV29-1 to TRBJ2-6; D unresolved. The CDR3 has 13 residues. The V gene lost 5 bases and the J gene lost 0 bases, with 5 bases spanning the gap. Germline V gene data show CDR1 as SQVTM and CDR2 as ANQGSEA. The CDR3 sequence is CSVRVSGANVLTF. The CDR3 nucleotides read TGCAGCGTTCGGGTCTCTGGGGCCAACGTCCTGACTTTC.

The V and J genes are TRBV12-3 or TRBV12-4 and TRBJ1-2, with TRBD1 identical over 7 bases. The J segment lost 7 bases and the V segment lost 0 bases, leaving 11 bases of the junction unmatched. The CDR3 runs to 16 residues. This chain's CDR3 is CASSLAGGRGAGGYTF. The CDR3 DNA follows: TGTGCCAGCAGTTTAGCCGGCGGCAGGGGGGCTGGTGGCTACACCTTC.

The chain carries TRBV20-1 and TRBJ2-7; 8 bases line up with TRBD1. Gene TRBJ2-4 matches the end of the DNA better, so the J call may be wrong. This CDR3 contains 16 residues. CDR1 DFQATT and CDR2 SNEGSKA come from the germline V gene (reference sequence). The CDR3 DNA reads TGCAGTGCTAGAGATACAAAACAGGGGGGCAAAAACATTCAGTACTTC. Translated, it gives CSARDTKQGGKNIQYF.

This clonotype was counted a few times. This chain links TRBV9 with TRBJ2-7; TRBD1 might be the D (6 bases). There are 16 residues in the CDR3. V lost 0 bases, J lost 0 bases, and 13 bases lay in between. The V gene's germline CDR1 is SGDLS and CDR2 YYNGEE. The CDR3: CASSVARDTSSYEQYF. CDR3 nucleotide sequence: TGTGCCAGCAGCGTAGCTCGGGACACCAGCTCCTACGAGCAGTACTTC.

The CDR3 protein is CSARGGLVFGGQFF. CDR3 in DNA: TGCAGTGCTAGAGGGGGACTAGTATTCGGGGGGCAGTTCTTC. The chain has TRBV20-1 and TRBJ2-1, with TRBD2 identical over 8 bases. The germline V gene has CDR1 DFQATT and CDR2 SNEGSKA (reference sequence). The CDR3 loop spans 14 amino acids. V lost 1 base to trimming and J lost 12 bases; unmatched junction nucleotides: 11.

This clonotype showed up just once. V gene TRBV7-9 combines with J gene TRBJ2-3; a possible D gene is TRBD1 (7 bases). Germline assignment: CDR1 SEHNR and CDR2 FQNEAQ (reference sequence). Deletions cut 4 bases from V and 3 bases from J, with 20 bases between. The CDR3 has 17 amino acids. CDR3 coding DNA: TGTGCCAGCAGCTCCTCGGCGGCAGGGGGACTTACAGATACGCAGTATTTT. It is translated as CASSSSAAGGLTDTQYF.

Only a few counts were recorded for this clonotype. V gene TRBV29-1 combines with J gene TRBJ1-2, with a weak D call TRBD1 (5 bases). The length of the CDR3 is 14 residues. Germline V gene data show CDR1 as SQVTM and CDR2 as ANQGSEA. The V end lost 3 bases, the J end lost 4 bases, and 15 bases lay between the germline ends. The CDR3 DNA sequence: TGCAGCGTTGAGGAAGGGGAGACCTCCTATGGCTACACCTTC. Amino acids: CSVEEGETSYGYTF. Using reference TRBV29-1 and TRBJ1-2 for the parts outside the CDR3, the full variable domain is SAVISQKPSRDICQRGTSLTIQCQVDSQVTMMFWYRQQPGQSLTLIATANQGSEATYESGFVIDKFPISRPNLTFSTLTVSNMSPEDSSIYLCSVEEGETSYGYTFGSGTRLTVV.

CDR3 amino acids: CAISGSGLGQETQYF. In DNA form, the CDR3 reads TGTGCCATCAGTGGATCCGGACTAGGGCAAGAGACCCAGTACTTC. V usage is TRBV10-3 and J usage is TRBJ2-5, with TRBD2 identical over 7 bases. The CDR3 covers 15 residues. Germline V gene sequence: CDR1 ENHRY, CDR2 SYGVKD. Trimming cost V 4 bases and J 2 bases; bases outside gene matches: 7.

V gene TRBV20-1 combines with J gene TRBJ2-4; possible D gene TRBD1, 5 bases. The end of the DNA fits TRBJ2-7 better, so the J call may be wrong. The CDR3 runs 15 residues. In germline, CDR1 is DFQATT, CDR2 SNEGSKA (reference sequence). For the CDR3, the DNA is TGCAGTGCTAGAGATCCCGCAGGGCGGACCTACGAGCAGTACTTC. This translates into CSARDPAGRTYEQYF.

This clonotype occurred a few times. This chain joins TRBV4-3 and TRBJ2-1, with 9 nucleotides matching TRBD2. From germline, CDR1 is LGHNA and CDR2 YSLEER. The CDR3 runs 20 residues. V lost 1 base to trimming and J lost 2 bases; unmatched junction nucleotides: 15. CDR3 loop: CASSQGYSGSSTFTYNEQFF. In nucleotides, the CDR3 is TGCGCCAGCAGCCAAGGGTATAGCGGGAGTTCCACCTTTACCTACAATGAGCAGTTCTTC.

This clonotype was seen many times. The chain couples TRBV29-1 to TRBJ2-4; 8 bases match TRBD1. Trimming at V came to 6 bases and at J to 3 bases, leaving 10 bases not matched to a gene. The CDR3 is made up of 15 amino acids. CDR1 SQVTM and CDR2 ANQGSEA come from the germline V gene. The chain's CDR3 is CSVDQAGTGKNIQYF. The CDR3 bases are TGCAGCGTCGACCAAGCCGGGACAGGCAAAAACATTCAGTACTTC. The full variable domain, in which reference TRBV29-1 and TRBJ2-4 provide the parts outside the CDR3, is SAVISQKPSRDICQRGTSLTIQCQVDSQVTMMFWYRQQPGQSLTLIATANQGSEATYESGFVIDKFPISRPNLTFSTLTVSNMSPEDSSIYLCSVDQAGTGKNIQYFGAGTRLSVL.

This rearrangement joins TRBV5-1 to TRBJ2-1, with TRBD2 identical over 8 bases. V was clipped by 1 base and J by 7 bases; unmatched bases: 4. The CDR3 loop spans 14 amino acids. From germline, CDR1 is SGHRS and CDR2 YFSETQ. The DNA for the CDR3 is TGCGCCAGCAGCTTGATGAGCGGGAGTAATGAGCAGTTCTTC. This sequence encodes CASSLMSGSNEQFF.

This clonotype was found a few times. CDR3 sequence: CASSQGTGTTYNEQFF. CDR3 sequence (DNA): TGTGCCAGCAGCCAAGGGACGGGAACGACCTACAATGAGCAGTTCTTC. This rearrangement joins TRBV3-1 to TRBJ2-1; D might be TRBD2 (5 bases). CDR1 is LGHDT, CDR2 YNNKEL, per germline (reference sequence). The length of the CDR3 is 16 residues. V gave up 1 base and J gave up 2 bases, with 12 bases separating them.

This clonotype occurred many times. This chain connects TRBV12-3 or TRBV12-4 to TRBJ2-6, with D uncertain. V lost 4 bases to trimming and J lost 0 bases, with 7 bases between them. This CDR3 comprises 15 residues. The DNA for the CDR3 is TGTGCCAGCAGTTCTGACACCTCTGGGGCCAACGTCCTGACTTTC. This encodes CASSSDTSGANVLTF.